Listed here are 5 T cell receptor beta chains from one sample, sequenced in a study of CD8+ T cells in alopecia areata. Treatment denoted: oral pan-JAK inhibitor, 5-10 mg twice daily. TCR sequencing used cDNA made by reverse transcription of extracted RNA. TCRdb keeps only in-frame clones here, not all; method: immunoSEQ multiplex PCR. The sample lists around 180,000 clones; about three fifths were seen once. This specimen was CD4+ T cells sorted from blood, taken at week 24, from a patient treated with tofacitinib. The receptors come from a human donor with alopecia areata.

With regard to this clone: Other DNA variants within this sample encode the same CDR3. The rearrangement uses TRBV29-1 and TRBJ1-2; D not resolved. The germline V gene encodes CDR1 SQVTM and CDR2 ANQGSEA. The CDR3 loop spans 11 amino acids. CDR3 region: CSVSPRDGYTF. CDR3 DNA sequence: TGCAGTGTGAGCCCCAGAGATGGCTACACCTTC.

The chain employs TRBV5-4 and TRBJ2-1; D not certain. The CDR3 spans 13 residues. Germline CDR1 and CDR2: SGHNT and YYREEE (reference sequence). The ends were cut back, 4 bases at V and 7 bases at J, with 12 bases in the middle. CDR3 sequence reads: CASSVDSLNEQFF. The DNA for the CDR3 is TGTGCCAGCAGCGTCGATTCGTTGAATGAGCAGTTCTTC.

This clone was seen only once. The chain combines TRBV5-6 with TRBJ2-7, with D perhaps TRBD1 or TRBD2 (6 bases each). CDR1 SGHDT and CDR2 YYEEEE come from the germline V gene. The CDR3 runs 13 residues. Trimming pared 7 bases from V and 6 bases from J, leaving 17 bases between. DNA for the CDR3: TGTGCCAGCCGTGGACAGCCGGAGGGCGAGCAGTACTTC. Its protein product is CASRGQPEGEQYF.

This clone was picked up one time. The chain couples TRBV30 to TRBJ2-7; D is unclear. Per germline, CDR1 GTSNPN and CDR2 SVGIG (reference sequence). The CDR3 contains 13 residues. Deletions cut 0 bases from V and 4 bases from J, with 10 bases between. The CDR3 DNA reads TGTGCCTGGAGTGTATCGGCAGTTTACGAGCAGTACTTC. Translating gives CAWSVSAVYEQYF. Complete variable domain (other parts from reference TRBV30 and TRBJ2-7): SQTIHQWPATLVQPVGSPLSLECTVEGTSNPNLYWYRQAAGRGLQLLFYSVGIGQISSEVPQNLSASRPQDRQFILSSKKLLLSDSGFYLCAWSVSAVYEQYFGPGTRLTVT.

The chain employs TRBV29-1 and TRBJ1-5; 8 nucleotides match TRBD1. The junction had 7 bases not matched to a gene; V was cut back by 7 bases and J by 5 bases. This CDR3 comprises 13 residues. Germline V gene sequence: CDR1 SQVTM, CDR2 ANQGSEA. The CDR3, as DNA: TGCAGCGCAAGAAAGGACAGGGATCAGCCCCAGCATTTT. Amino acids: CSARKDRDQPQHF.